A selection of T cell receptor beta chains follows, all from one sample in a study of chemoradiotherapy in HPV16-positive cancers. Produced via immunoSEQ multiplex PCR; TCRdb's table is partial and in-frame only. Of more than 9,000 clones detected, 90% appear once; the ten largest clones hold roughly 2.5%. This material was collected from a patient who underwent chemoradiotherapy. The receptors were sampled from a human donor with HPV-associated anogenital cancer. CDR3s include the opening cysteine and the closing phenylalanine or tryptophan. A D gene is named only where the DNA matches it firmly. The size field is filled for only some rows; it gives once, few, many or a size class.

V gene	D gene	clone size	J gene	CDR3 protein	CDR3 DNA
TRBV27	-	-	TRBJ2-1	CASSFGQSSYNEQFF	TGTGCCAGCAGTTTCGGACAGAGCTCCTACAATGAGCAGTTCTTC
TRBV5-1	TRBD1	-	TRBJ1-2	CASSPRTGPDYGYTF	TGCGCCAGCAGCCCACGGACAGGTCCTGACTATGGCTACACCTTC
TRBV5-1	-	-	TRBJ2-3	CASSLEPGTDTQYF	TGCGCCAGCAGCTTGGAGCCGGGGACAGATACGCAGTATTTT
TRBV7-5	-	-	TRBJ1-1	CVRSLVMRVPHCCKEAFF	TGTGTCAGAAGCTTAGTAATGAGGGTTCCCCACTGCTGCAAGGAAGCTTTCTTT
TRBV19	-	-	TRBJ2-3	CASTPSGQRTDTQYF	TGTGCCAGTACCCCGTCCGGGCAACGCACAGATACGCAGTATTTT
TRBV7-8	-	-	TRBJ2-7	CASSPGGVEQYF	TGTGCCAGCAGCCCAGGTGGGGTGGAGCAGTACTTC
TRBV5-1	TRBD1	once	TRBJ1-1	CASSPLGGTGEGFTEAFF	TGCGCCAGCAGCCCGCTAGGGGGAACAGGGGAGGGGTTCACTGAAGCTTTCTTT
TRBV11-2	-	-	TRBJ2-1	CASSRGYNEQFF	TGTGCCAGCTCCCGCGGCTACAATGAGCAGTTCTTC
TRBV19	TRBD1	-	TRBJ1-2	CASSSDTGVYGYTF	TGTGCCAGTAGTTCGGATACAGGGGTCTATGGCTACACCTTC
TRBV11-2	-	-	TRBJ2-5	CASSLLRGFQETQYF	TGTGCCAGCAGCTTACTGAGGGGTTTCCAAGAGACCCAGTACTTC
TRBV10-3	-	-	TRBJ2-2	CAINEGLSNTGELFF	TGTGCCATCAACGAGGGACTCTCGAACACCGGGGAGCTGTTTTTT
TRBV7-8	-	-	TRBJ1-3	CASSRFTELSGNTIYF	TGTGCCAGCAGCCGTTTTACAGAACTCTCTGGAAACACCATATATTTT
TRBV4-2	-	-	TRBJ1-2	CASSRSDAEGGGYTF	TGTGCCAGCAGCCGGTCGGATGCGGAGGGTGGTGGCTACACCTTC
TRBV5-1	-	-	TRBJ2-7	CASGRGPLYEQYF	TGCGCCAGCGGACGCGGACCTTTATACGAGCAGTACTTC
TRBV6-5	-	few	TRBJ1-5	CASSQDRPSNQPQHF	TGTGCCAGCAGCCAGGACAGACCTAGCAATCAGCCCCAGCATTTT
TRBV18	TRBD1	-	TRBJ1-4	CASSVQGALNEKLFF	TGTGCCAGCTCAGTACAGGGGGCGCTGAACGAAAAACTGTTTTTT
TRBV29-1	TRBD1	-	TRBJ1-2	CSVDSWQGAGNYGYTF	TGCAGCGTTGACTCCTGGCAGGGGGCCGGAAACTATGGCTACACCTTC
TRBV19	-	-	TRBJ2-1	CASSMAQTSIHEQFF	TGTGCCAGTAGTATGGCGCAGACTAGTATCCATGAGCAGTTCTTC
TRBV27	TRBD1	-	TRBJ1-5	CASSLNAGGLGQPQHF	TGTGCCAGCAGTCTAAACGCAGGGGGCTTGGGTCAGCCCCAGCATTTT
TRBV2	TRBD2	-	TRBJ2-3	CASSENRAGGTDTQYF	TGTGCCAGCAGTGAAAATCGAGCGGGAGGCACAGATACGCAGTATTTT
TRBV5-1	-	-	TRBJ2-1	CASSLDGGSDYNEQFF	TGCGCCAGCAGCTTGGATGGGGGGTCGGACTACAATGAGCAGTTCTTC
TRBV6-1	-	-	TRBJ1-2	CASSGGRPAGYTF	TGTGCCAGCAGTGGAGGGAGACCGGCTGGCTACACCTTC
TRBV19	-	-	TRBJ2-2	CASTLLGVRAGELFF	TGTGCCAGTACCCTTCTCGGGGTTCGGGCCGGGGAGCTGTTTTTT
TRBV21-1	-	-	TRBJ2-3	CASNTGLADTDTQYF	TGTGCCAGCAACACGGGACTAGCGGACACAGATACGCAGTATTTT
TRBV27	-	-	TRBJ1-1	CASSLGGTNTEAFF	TGTGCCAGCAGTTTAGGAGGAACGAACACTGAAGCTTTCTTT
TRBV29-1	-	-	TRBJ1-2	CSVVRDGELYGYTF	TGCAGCGTTGTAAGGGACGGCGAGCTCTATGGCTACACCTTC
TRBV5-1	TRBD2	once	TRBJ2-2	CASSLVGGTNAGELFF	TGCGCCAGCAGCTTGGTCGGGGGGACTAACGCCGGGGAGCTGTTTTTT
TRBV5-1	-	-	TRBJ2-7	CASSPYGQYEQYF	TGCGCCAGCAGCCCCTACGGACAGTACGAGCAGTACTTC